Presented here are 2 T cell receptor beta chains from one specimen sequenced in a study of T-cell reconstitution after alpha-beta-depleted transplantation in children. Unique molecular identifiers tagged the TCRbeta library. TCRdb independently ran MiXCR on the PCR reads; one entry per CDR3 protein. The sample has more than 400,000 distinct CDR3 sequences, around 46% seen once. The source material was PBMCs, sampled before TCRalphabeta/CD19-depleted stem cell transplant. These receptors all stem from a girl between 2 and 10 years old with aplastic anemia, due to receive a stem cell transplant.

There are a few counts of this clonotype. J is TRBJ1-2 and V is TRBV6-1, with TRBD1 as a possible D gene (5 bases). CDR3 size: 14 residues. V was pared by 1 base and J by 0 bases, with 6 bases between. The germline V gene encodes CDR1 MNHNS and CDR2 SASEGT. CDR3 DNA: TGTGCCAGCAGTGAAGGACAGTCTAACTATGGCTACACCTTC. The encoded protein is CASSEGQSNYGYTF.

The chain is built from TRBV7-9 and TRBJ2-5; D gene ambiguous. This CDR3 region has 14 residues. The V end lost 5 bases, the J end lost 4 bases, and 14 bases lay between the germline ends. CDR1 is SEHNR and CDR2 is FQNEAQ in the germline V gene (reference sequence). CDR3 residues: CASSRAHMGETQYF. The CDR3 DNA reads as TGTGCCAGCAGCCGCGCTCACATGGGAGAGACCCAGTACTTC.